This T cell receptor beta chain appears in the sequencing data of a study of T cell responses to AZD1222 COVID-19 vaccine. Overall study results and limits: A mostly white British donor set with more females was recruited, and clonal diversity was possibly underestimated. Researchers took repertoire samples only after the peak T cell response had come. The study reported that nearly half of spike-specific TCRs target unmutated variant regions.

Profiled with immunoSEQ multiplex PCR; TCRdb holds only in-frame clones, not every one. The table has around 59,000 clones, 89% seen once; the top ten hold roughly 6.1%. The CDR3 totals 11 residues. V dropped 11 bases and J dropped 0 bases, with 7 bases sitting between them. Per germline, CDR1 LNHDA and CDR2 SQIVND (reference sequence). Remarks on this clone: Antigen: not known.

The sequence was collected from an adult who received the AZD1222 COVID-19 vaccine. The V call is TRBV19, the J call TRBJ1-2, with D unclear. The starting material was peripheral blood, obtained 28 days after the second AZD1222 dose. The chain's CDR3 is CAGSSNYGYTF. In nucleotides, the CDR3 is TGTGCCGGCAGTTCTAACTATGGCTACACCTTC.